Listed here is a single T cell receptor (beta chain). Its antigen is unknown. These data originate in a study of T cells in Graves' hyperthyroidism and ophthalmopathy. This CDR3 spans 15 amino acids. The V and J ends lost 5 bases and 2 bases, in that order; junction bases with no gene match: 4. Germline CDR1 reads KGHDR; CDR2 reads SFDVKD. Amplification of TCR beta CDR3 regions used RNA as the template. The HTBI primer set drove a first-round RT-PCR of the TCR CDR3. TCRdb redid the calling of the multiplex PCR reads with MiXCR, one entry per CDR3 protein. In the table there are around 800,000 distinct CDR3 sequences, over 35% of which are singletons. Clinical symptoms, serum thyroxine and TRAb, thyroid ultrasound and orbital computed tomography together formed the diagnostic basis. Study findings and constraints: Most thyroid-expanded clonotypes above 0.001 were also found in blood. By a 13 V-J model, ophthalmopathy was set apart from stable hyperthyroidism.

Sequences were obtained from blood. The chain couples TRBV24-1 to TRBJ2-1, with TRBD1 matching over 8 bases. The clonotype originates from a man aged 18 to 29 with Graves' hyperthyroidism. The CDR3 protein is CATSGGGQAYNEQFF. The DNA for the CDR3 is TGTGCCACCAGTGGAGGGGGACAGGCCTACAATGAGCAGTTCTTC.